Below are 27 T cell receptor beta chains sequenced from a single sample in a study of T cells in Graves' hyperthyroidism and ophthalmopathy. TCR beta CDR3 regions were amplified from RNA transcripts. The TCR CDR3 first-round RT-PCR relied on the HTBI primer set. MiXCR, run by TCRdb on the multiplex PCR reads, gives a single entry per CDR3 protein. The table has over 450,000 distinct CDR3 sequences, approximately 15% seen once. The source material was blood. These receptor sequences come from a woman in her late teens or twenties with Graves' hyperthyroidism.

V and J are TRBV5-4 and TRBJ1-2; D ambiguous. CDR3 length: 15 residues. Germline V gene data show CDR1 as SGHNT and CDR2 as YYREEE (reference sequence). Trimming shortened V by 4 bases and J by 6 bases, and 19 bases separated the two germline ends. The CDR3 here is CASSPLTGRRNGYTF. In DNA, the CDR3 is TGTGCCAGCAGCCCCTTAACCGGGCGACGAAATGGCTACACCTTC.

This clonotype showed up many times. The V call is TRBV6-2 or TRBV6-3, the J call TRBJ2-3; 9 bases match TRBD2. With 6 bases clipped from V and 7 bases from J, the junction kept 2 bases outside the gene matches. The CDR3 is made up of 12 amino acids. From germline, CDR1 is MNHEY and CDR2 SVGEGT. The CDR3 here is CASRPSGNTQYF. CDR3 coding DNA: TGTGCCAGCAGGCCTAGCGGGAATACGCAGTATTTT.

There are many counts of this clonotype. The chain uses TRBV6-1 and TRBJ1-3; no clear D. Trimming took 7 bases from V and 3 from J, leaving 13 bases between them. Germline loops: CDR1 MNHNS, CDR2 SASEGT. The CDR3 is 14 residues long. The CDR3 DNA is TGTGCCAGCATGTACGAGGGCTTTGGAAACACCATATATTTT. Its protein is CASMYEGFGNTIYF.

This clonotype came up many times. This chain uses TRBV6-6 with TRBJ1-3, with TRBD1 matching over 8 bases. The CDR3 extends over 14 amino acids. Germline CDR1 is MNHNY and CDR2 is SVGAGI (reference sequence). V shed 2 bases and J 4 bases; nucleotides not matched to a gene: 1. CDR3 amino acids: CASSYRDRGNTIYF. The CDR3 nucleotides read TGTGCCAGCAGTTACCGGGACAGGGGAAACACCATATATTTT.

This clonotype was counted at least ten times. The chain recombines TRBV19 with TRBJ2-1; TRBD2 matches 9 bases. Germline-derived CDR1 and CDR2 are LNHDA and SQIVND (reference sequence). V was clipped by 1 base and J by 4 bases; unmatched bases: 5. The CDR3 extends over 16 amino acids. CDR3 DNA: TGTGCCAGTAGTATAGCGGGGACTAGCCGATACAATGAGCAGTTCTTC. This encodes CASSIAGTSRYNEQFF. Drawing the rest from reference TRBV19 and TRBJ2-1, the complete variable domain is DGGITQSPKYLFRKEGQNVTLSCEQNLNHDAMYWYRQDPGQGLRLIYYSQIVNDFQKGDIAEGYSVSREKKESFPLTVTSAQKNPTAFYLCASSIAGTSRYNEQFFGPGTRLTVL.

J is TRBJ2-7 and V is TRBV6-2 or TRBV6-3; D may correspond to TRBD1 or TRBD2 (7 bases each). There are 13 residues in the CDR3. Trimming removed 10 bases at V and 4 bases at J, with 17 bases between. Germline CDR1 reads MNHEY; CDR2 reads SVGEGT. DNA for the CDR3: TGTGCCACCAGGGGGAGGGCCCTATACGAGCAGTACGTC. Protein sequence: CATRGRALYEQYV.

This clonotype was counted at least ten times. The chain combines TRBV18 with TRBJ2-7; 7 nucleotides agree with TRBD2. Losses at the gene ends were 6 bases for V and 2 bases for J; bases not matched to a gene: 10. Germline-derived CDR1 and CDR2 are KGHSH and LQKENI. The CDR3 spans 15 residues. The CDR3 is CASSPAQGGAYEQYF. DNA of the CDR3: TGTGCCAGCTCTCCCGCTCAGGGAGGGGCCTACGAGCAGTACTTC.

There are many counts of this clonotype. The CDR3 DNA sequence: TGCGCCAGCAGCTTGGCTACCTCTAACTATGGCTACACCTTC. Residues: CASSLATSNYGYTF. The chain employs TRBV5-1 and TRBJ1-2; the D is unclear. The V gene's germline CDR1 is SGHRS and CDR2 YFSETQ. Trimming shortened V by 0 bases and J by 0 bases, and 6 bases separated the two germline ends. This CDR3 is built from 14 residues.

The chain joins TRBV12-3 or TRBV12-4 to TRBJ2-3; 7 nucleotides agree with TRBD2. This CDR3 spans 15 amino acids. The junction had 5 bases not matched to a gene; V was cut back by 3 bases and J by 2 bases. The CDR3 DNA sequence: TGTGCCAGCAGTTTGAGCGGGGCACCCACAGATACGCAGTATTTT. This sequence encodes CASSLSGAPTDTQYF.

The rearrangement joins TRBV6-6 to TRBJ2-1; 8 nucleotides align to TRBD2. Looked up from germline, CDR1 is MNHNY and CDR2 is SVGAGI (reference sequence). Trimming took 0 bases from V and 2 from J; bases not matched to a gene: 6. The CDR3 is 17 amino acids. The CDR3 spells CASSYSGSGATYNEQFF. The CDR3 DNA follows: TGTGCCAGCAGTTACTCGGGTAGCGGGGCTACCTACAATGAGCAGTTCTTC.

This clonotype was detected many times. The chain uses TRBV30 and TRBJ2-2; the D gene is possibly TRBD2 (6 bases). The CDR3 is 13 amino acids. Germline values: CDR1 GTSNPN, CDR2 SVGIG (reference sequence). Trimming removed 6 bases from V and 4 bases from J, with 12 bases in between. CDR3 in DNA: TGTGCCTGCCGGGACTTCTTCACCGGGGAGCTGTTTTTT. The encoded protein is CACRDFFTGELFF. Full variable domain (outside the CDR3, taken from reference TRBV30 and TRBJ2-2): SQTIHQWPATLVQPVGSPLSLECTVEGTSNPNLYWYRQAAGRGLQLLFYSVGIGQISSEVPQNLSASRPQDRQFILSSKKLLLSDSGFYLCACRDFFTGELFFGEGSRLTVL.

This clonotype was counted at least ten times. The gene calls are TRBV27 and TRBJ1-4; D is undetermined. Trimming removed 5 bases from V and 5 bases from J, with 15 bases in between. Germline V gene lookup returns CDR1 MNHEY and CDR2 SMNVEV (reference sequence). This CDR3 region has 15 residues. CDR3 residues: CASSATLMENEKLFF. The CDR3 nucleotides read TGTGCCAGCAGTGCCACGCTGATGGAAAATGAAAAACTGTTTTTT.

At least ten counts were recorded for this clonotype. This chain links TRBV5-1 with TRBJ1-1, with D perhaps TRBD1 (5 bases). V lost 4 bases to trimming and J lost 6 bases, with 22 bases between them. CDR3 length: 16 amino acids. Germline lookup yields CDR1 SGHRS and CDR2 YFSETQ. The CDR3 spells CASSPLAGRMFSEAFF. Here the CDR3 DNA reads TGCGCCAGCAGCCCACTTGCAGGGAGGATGTTCTCTGAAGCTTTCTTT. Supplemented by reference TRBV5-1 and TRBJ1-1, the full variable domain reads KAGVTQTPRYLIKTRGQQVTLSCSPISGHRSVSWYQQTPGQGLQFLFEYFSETQRNKGNFPGRFSGRQFSNSRSEMNVSTLELGDSALYLCASSPLAGRMFSEAFFGQGTRLTVV.

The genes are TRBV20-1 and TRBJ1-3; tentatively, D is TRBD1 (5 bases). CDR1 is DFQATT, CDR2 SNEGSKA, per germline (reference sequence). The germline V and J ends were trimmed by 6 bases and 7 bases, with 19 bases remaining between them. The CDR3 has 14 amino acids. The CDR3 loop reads CSARQTSLTNTIYF. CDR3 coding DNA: TGCAGTGCGAGACAGACTAGCTTAACCAACACCATATATTTT.

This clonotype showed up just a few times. The CDR3 DNA is TGCAGTGCTATGGGACTAGCGGGCGGGGAGCTGTTTTTT. Translated, it gives CSAMGLAGGELFF. V gene TRBV20-1 combines with J gene TRBJ2-2, with 12 bases identical to TRBD2. CDR1 DFQATT and CDR2 SNEGSKA come from the germline V gene (reference sequence). The CDR3 has 13 residues. V shed 4 bases, J shed 7 bases, and the junction held 1 base outside the gene matches.

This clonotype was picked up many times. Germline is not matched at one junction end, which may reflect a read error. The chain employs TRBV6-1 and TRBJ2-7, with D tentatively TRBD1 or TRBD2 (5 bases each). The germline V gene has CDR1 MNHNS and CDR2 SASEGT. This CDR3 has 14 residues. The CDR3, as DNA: TGTGCCAGCAGCGAAGGGGACCCAGGTTACGAGCAGTACTTC. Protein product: CASSEGDPGYEQYF.

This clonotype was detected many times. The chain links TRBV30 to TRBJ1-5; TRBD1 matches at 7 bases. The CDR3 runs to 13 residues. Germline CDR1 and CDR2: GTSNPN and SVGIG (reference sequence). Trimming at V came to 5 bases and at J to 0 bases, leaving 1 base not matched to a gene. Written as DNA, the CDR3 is TGTGCCTGGGGGACAGATAGCAATCAGCCCCAGCATTTT. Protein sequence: CAWGTDSNQPQHF.

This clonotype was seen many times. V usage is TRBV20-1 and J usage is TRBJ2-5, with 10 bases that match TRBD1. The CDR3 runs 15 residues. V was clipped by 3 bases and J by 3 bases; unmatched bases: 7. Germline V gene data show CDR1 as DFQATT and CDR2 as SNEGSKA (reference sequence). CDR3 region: CSASRTGGAEETQYF. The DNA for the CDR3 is TGCAGTGCTAGTCGGACAGGGGGGGCCGAAGAGACCCAGTACTTC.

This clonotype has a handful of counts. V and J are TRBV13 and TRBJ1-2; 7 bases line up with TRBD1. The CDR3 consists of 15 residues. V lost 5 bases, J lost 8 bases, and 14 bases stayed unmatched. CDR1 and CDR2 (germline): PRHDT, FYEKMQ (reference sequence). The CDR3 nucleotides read TGTGCCAGCAGCCCCGGGACAGTACCTCTATGGGGCTACACCTTC. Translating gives CASSPGTVPLWGYTF.

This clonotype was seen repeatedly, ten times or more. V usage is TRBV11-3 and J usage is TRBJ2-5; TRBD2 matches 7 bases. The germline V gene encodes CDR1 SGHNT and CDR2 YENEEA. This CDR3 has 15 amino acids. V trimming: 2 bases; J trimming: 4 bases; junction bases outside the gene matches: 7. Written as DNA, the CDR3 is TGTGCCAGCAGCTTAATGCGGGAGCTTCTAGAGACCCAGTACTTC. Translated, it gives CASSLMRELLETQYF. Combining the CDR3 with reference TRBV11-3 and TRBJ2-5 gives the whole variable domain EAGVVQSPRYKIIEKKQPVAFWCNPISGHNTLYWYLQNLGQGPELLIRYENEEAVDDSQLPKDRFSAERLKGVDSTLKIQPAELGDSAVYLCASSLMRELLETQYFGPGTRLLVL.

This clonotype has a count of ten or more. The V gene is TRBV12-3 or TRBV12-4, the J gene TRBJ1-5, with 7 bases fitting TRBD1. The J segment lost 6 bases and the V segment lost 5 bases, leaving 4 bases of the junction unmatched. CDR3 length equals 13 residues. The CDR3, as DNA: TGTGCCAGCAGTCCCGGACAGGTTCAGCCCCAGCATTTT. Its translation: CASSPGQVQPQHF.

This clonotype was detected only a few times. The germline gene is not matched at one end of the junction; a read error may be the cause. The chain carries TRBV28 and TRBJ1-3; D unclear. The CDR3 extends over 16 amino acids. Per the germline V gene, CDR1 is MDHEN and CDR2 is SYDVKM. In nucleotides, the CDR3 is TGTACCAGCAGTTTATCGGCCCGTCGACTGGGAAACACCATATATTTT. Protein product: CTSSLSARRLGNTIYF.

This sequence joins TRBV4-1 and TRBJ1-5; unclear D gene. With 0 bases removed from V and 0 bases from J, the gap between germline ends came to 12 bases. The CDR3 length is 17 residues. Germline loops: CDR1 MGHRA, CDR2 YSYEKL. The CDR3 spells CASSQEYIPDSNQPQHF. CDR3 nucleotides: TGCGCCAGCAGCCAAGAATATATCCCAGATAGCAATCAGCCCCAGCATTTT.

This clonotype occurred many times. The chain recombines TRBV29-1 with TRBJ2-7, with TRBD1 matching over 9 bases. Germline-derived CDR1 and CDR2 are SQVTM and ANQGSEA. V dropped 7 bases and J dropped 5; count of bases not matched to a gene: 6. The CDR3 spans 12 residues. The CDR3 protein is CSAGQGFHEQYF. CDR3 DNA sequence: TGCAGCGCGGGACAGGGTTTCCACGAGCAGTACTTC.

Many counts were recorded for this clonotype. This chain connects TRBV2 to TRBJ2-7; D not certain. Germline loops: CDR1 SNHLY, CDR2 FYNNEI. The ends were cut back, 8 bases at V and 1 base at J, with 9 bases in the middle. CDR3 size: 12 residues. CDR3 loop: CASRSASYEQYV. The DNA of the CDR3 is TGTGCCAGCCGGTCGGCTTCCTACGAGCAGTACGTC.

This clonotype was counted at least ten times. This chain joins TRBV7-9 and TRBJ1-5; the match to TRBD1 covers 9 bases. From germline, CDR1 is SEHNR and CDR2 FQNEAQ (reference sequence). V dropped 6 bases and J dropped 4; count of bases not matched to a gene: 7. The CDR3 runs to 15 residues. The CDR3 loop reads CASSPGTGLNQPQHF. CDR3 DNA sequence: TGTGCCAGCAGTCCGGGGACAGGGCTAAATCAGCCCCAGCATTTT.

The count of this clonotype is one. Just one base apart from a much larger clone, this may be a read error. Written as DNA, the CDR3 is TGTGCCAGCTCACCCCCCAGTGGTGCGGGGAACACCGAGGAGCTGTTTTTT. It translates to CASSPPSGAGNTEELFF. The chain carries TRBV18 and TRBJ2-2; D is possibly TRBD2 (6 bases). CDR3 length equals 17 residues. The V gene's germline CDR1 is KGHSH and CDR2 LQKENI.